The 12 T cell receptor beta chains listed next were all sequenced from one sample in a study of T cell changes during pregnancy in multiple sclerosis. The protocol was immunoSEQ multiplex PCR, while the TCRdb copy is restricted to in-frame clones and leaves out a portion. This sample has some 69,000 clones, with 90% to 95% found just once. Sequenced here: peripheral blood, sampled in the second trimester of pregnancy. Every receptor here comes from a female donor in good health, enrolled as a control in a pregnancy study.

The chain recombines TRBV4-1 with TRBJ1-2, with a weak D call TRBD1 (6 bases). The V gene's germline CDR1 is MGHRA and CDR2 YSYEKL. V lost 0 bases, J lost 4 bases, and 12 bases lay in between. The CDR3 has 15 amino acids. CDR3 residues: CASSQDLDRTYGYTF. The CDR3 DNA sequence: TGCGCCAGCAGCCAAGATCTAGACAGGACCTATGGCTACACCTTC.

The genes are TRBV2 and TRBJ1-4; 9 nucleotides line up with TRBD1. Trimming took 0 bases from V and 8 from J; bases not matched to a gene: 4. Germline V gene data show CDR1 as SNHLY and CDR2 as FYNNEI. This CDR3 spans 15 amino acids. The CDR3 DNA is TGTGCCAGCAGTGAAGCCGGGACAGGGAACGAAAAACTGTTTTTT. This sequence encodes CASSEAGTGNEKLFF.

The V call is TRBV5-8, the J call TRBJ2-4; 7 bases fit TRBD2. V dropped 2 bases and J dropped 11; count of bases not matched to a gene: 7. CDR1 and CDR2 from the germline V gene are SGHTS and YDEGEE. CDR3 length equals 13 residues. The CDR3 nucleotides are TGTGCCAGCAGCTTTTCTGCGGGGGAGCTTCAGTACTTC. Translating gives CASSFSAGELQYF.

The chain couples TRBV7-3 to TRBJ2-2; 10 bases are shared with TRBD1. The CDR3 loop spans 15 amino acids. CDR1 and CDR2 (germline): SGHTA, FQGTGA. With V trimmed by 6 bases and J by 7 bases, 8 bases remained unmatched. The CDR3 DNA reads as TGTGCCAGCAGTAGGAGACAGGGGGCTGTCGGGGAGCTGTTTTTT. This sequence encodes CASSRRQGAVGELFF.

This clone has a handful of counts. The chain employs TRBV7-9 and TRBJ1-2, with D unresolved. The germline V and J ends were trimmed by 2 bases and 7 bases, with 14 bases remaining between them. The CDR3 runs to 14 residues. Germline assignment: CDR1 SEHNR and CDR2 FQNEAQ (reference sequence). DNA for the CDR3: TGTGCCAGCAGCTTAATTTCGCCGCGGGGTGGCTACACCTTC. Its protein product is CASSLISPRGGYTF.

The gene calls are TRBV7-9 and TRBJ1-1; 10 bases align to TRBD1. V lost 5 bases, J lost 1 base, and 13 bases stayed unmatched. This CDR3 contains 18 residues. Germline V gene data show CDR1 as SEHNR and CDR2 as FQNEAQ (reference sequence). Written as DNA, the CDR3 is TGTGCCAGCAGCGCAGGGCCGGGACAGGGGTTGACGAACACTGAAGCTTTCTTT. Amino acids: CASSAGPGQGLTNTEAFF.

This chain links TRBV5-4 with TRBJ2-1; TRBD1 agrees at 8 bases. J gave up 5 bases and V 3 bases, and 7 bases lay outside the gene matches. This CDR3 has 15 amino acids. Germline CDR1 and CDR2: SGHNT and YYREEE (reference sequence). In DNA form, the CDR3 reads TGTGCCAGCAGCTCACAGGGGGAATGGAACAATGAGCAGTTCTTC. Amino acid sequence: CASSSQGEWNNEQFF.

V and J are TRBV27 and TRBJ1-2, with TRBD1 matching over 9 bases. V lost 4 bases, J lost 6 bases, and 9 bases stayed unmatched. The length of the CDR3 is 15 residues. Germline V gene data show CDR1 as MNHEY and CDR2 as SMNVEV (reference sequence). The CDR3 DNA reads TGTGCCAGCAGTTCCGCCGGGACAGGGAGGAATGGCTACACCTTC. This sequence encodes CASSSAGTGRNGYTF.

The J gene is TRBJ1-2, the V gene TRBV19; 8 nucleotides match TRBD1. In germline, CDR1 is LNHDA, CDR2 SQIVND (reference sequence). V gave up 5 bases and J gave up 6 bases; unmatched junction bases: 8. The length of the CDR3 is 14 residues. For the CDR3, the DNA is TGTGCCAGTAGTCTTTTTGGACAGGGAAATGGCTACACCTTC. It translates to CASSLFGQGNGYTF. Full variable domain (rest looked up from reference TRBV19 and TRBJ1-2): DGGITQSPKYLFRKEGQNVTLSCEQNLNHDAMYWYRQDPGQGLRLIYYSQIVNDFQKGDIAEGYSVSREKKESFPLTVTSAQKNPTAFYLCASSLFGQGNGYTFGSGTRLTVV.

This sequence joins TRBV7-2 and TRBJ1-5; 10 bases are a match to TRBD1. The CDR3 contains 15 residues. Germline CDR1 reads SGHTA; CDR2 reads FQGNSA. The trim removed 3 bases at V and 6 bases at J, leaving 5 bases unmatched. Written as DNA, the CDR3 is TGTGCCAGCAGCTTGACAGGGGGCGCGGGTCAGCCCCAGCATTTT. This codes for CASSLTGGAGQPQHF.

This sequence joins TRBV10-3 and TRBJ1-6; no clear D gene. Germline V gene data show CDR1 as ENHRY and CDR2 as SYGVKD. The CDR3 spans 15 residues. The ends were cut back, 4 bases at V and 12 bases at J, with 19 bases in the middle. CDR3 sequence: CAISALRAPRVPLHF. Written as DNA, the CDR3 is TGTGCCATCAGTGCCCTCCGGGCCCCGAGGGTACCCCTCCACTTT.

The chain has TRBV7-3 and TRBJ1-3, with D unclear. This CDR3 spans 14 amino acids. V was pared by 2 bases and J by 0 bases, with 5 bases between. Germline-derived CDR1 and CDR2 are SGHTA and FQGTGA. The CDR3 here is CASSLGLSGNTIYF. The CDR3 nucleotides are TGTGCCAGCAGCTTAGGGCTCTCTGGAAACACCATATATTTT.